These 16 T cell receptor beta chains were all obtained from the same sample, sequenced in a study of brain T cells in children with intractable seizures. The repertoire was sequenced with immunoSEQ multiplex PCR; TCRdb's copy has only in-frame clones and lacks some. The data show around 340,000 clones, about 93% seen once. Time point: blood from clinic visit 5 months post-surgery; TSC patient then seizure free. Sequences were derived from peripheral blood, sampled roughly 5 months after surgery. Receptors were obtained from a boy younger than two with tuberous sclerosis and intractable seizures.

The chain recombines TRBV6-5 with TRBJ2-5, with D perhaps matching TRBD1 (7 bases). In germline, CDR1 is MNHEY, CDR2 SVGAGI. Trimming shortened V by 7 bases and J by 5 bases, and 14 bases separated the two germline ends. The CDR3 spans 13 residues. The CDR3: CASTGQTRETQYF. The CDR3 DNA sequence: TGTGCCAGCACGGGACAGACTAGGGAGACCCAGTACTTC.

The chain combines TRBV7-2 with TRBJ2-1; D possibly corresponds to TRBD2 (6 bases). Trimming stripped 5 bases from V and 10 bases from J, with 18 bases between. The germline V gene has CDR1 SGHTA and CDR2 FQGNSA. This CDR3 has 14 residues. The CDR3 DNA is TGTGCCAGCAGCGTTAGCGCGGCCGGAGGGGAGCAGTTCTTC. Translating it yields CASSVSAAGGEQFF.

The chain recombines TRBV7-9 with TRBJ1-1, with D perhaps TRBD1 (5 bases). Germline V gene lookup returns CDR1 SEHNR and CDR2 FQNEAQ (reference sequence). The V and J ends lost 1 base and 0 bases respectively, with 15 bases between them. The CDR3 is 17 residues long. CDR3 bases: TGTGCCAGCAGCTTAGTGGCAGGGACCCAAATGAACACTGAAGCTTTCTTT. Its protein product is CASSLVAGTQMNTEAFF.

V is TRBV4-1 and J is TRBJ2-5; D not certain. The V end lost 6 bases, the J end lost 4 bases, and 6 bases lay between the germline ends. The CDR3 loop spans 11 amino acids. Germline-derived CDR1 and CDR2 are MGHRA and YSYEKL. CDR3: CASSLRETQYF. The CDR3 DNA reads TGCGCCAGCAGTCTACGAGAGACCCAGTACTTC.

The gene calls are TRBV6-1 and TRBJ2-6; no firm D call. The germline CDR1 and CDR2 sequences are MNHNS and SASEGT. The V and J ends lost 2 bases and 0 bases respectively, with 8 bases between them. This CDR3 is built from 16 residues. The CDR3 nucleotides are TGTGCCAGCAGTGAACGACTCCACTCTGGGGCCAACGTCCTGACTTTC. Amino acids: CASSERLHSGANVLTF.

The chain combines TRBV5-1 with TRBJ2-2; 7 bases are shared with TRBD1. The ends lost 3 bases at V and 8 bases at J; junction bases unmatched: 13. The CDR3 runs 16 residues. The germline V gene has CDR1 SGHRS and CDR2 YFSETQ. The CDR3 here is CASSSPGQSLAGELFF. In nucleotides, the CDR3 is TGCGCCAGCAGCTCGCCGGGACAGAGCCTGGCGGGGGAGCTGTTTTTT.

The V and J genes are TRBV7-9 and TRBJ2-1, with 15 positions matching TRBD2. The CDR3 covers 18 residues. J was trimmed by 4 bases and V by 5 bases; bases with no gene match: 9. CDR1 and CDR2 (germline): SEHNR, FQNEAQ (reference sequence). The chain's CDR3 is CASSLLGLAGGSYNEQFF. The CDR3 DNA reads as TGTGCCAGCAGCCTACTAGGACTAGCGGGAGGGTCGTACAATGAGCAGTTCTTC.

The chain is built from TRBV24-1 and TRBJ2-1; perhaps D is TRBD1 or TRBD2 (5 bases each). Trimming shortened V by 4 bases and J by 0 bases, and 18 bases separated the two germline ends. The CDR3 sequence is 18 residues long. The germline gives CDR1 KGHDR, CDR2 SFDVKD. The CDR3 sequence is CATSDSWGSRSSYNEQFF. The CDR3 bases are TGTGCCACCAGTGACTCGTGGGGGTCCCGCTCCTCCTACAATGAGCAGTTCTTC.

The chain has TRBV14 and TRBJ2-2; unclear D gene. Trimming stripped 5 bases from V and 5 bases from J, with 12 bases between. The CDR3 loop spans 14 amino acids. In germline, CDR1 is SGHDN, CDR2 FVKESK. CDR3 loop: CASSTLLATGELFF. The CDR3 DNA sequence: TGTGCCAGCAGCACCCTACTGGCTACCGGGGAGCTGTTTTTT.

The chain couples TRBV9 to TRBJ1-2; no firm D call. The germline V gene has CDR1 SGDLS and CDR2 YYNGEE. The CDR3 runs 14 residues. Trimming shortened V by 4 bases and J by 6 bases, and 16 bases separated the two germline ends. This CDR3 is CASSSMTLANGYTF. The DNA of the CDR3 is TGTGCCAGCAGCTCCATGACCTTGGCCAATGGCTACACCTTC.

The chain joins TRBV7-2 to TRBJ2-5, with a weak D call TRBD2 (6 bases). Germline lookup yields CDR1 SGHTA and CDR2 FQGNSA. Trimming took off 5 bases at V and 3 bases at J, with 10 bases between the two ends. The CDR3 has 13 amino acids. The CDR3 spells CASSGGWEETQYF. In nucleotides, the CDR3 is TGTGCCAGCAGCGGAGGGTGGGAAGAGACCCAGTACTTC.

V is TRBV20-1 and J is TRBJ1-1; D gene ambiguous. The CDR3 runs to 10 residues. CDR1 DFQATT and CDR2 SNEGSKA come from the germline V gene (reference sequence). V was shortened by 4 bases and J by 5 bases, with 5 bases between the two germline ends. CDR3: CSATTTEAFF. CDR3 nucleotide sequence: TGCAGTGCTACCACGACTGAAGCTTTCTTT.

V usage is TRBV7-2 and J usage is TRBJ2-1, with D hard to call. The germline V and J ends were trimmed by 6 bases and 10 bases, with 10 bases remaining between them. The V gene's germline CDR1 is SGHTA and CDR2 FQGNSA. This CDR3 has 11 amino acids. In DNA form, the CDR3 reads TGTGCCAGCAGACTCAATGGGGAGCAGTTCTTC. Residues: CASRLNGEQFF.

This sequence joins TRBV9 and TRBJ2-3; the D gene is possibly TRBD1 (10 bases). Germline V gene lookup returns CDR1 SGDLS and CDR2 YYNGEE. This CDR3 is built from 19 residues. Trimming stripped 4 bases from V and 2 bases from J, with 26 bases between. CDR3 sequence (DNA): TGTGCCAGCAGCTTTGGACAGGGGGAACTAGCGGGTTTCACAGATACGCAGTATTTT. Residues: CASSFGQGELAGFTDTQYF.

CDR3 sequence (DNA): TGTGCCAGCACGGAGGCGACGGATACGCAGTATTTT. Translated: CASTEATDTQYF. The chain couples TRBV2 to TRBJ2-3; D might be TRBD2 (5 bases). This CDR3 contains 12 residues. V dropped 7 bases and J dropped 6 bases, with 11 bases sitting between them. Germline assignment: CDR1 SNHLY and CDR2 FYNNEI.

Worth noting for this clone: Compared with germline, one end of the junction differs, possibly owing to a read error. The chain links TRBV5-1 to TRBJ2-7; 9 bases are a match to TRBD2. The germline CDR1 and CDR2 sequences are SGHRS and YFSETQ. The length of the CDR3 is 15 residues. CDR3 bases: TGCGCCCGCAGCCGGGCGGGGGGGGCTCGCTACGAGCAGTACTTC. It codes for CARSRAGGARYEQYF.